The T cell receptor beta chain described here comes from a study of CD8 T cells in Susac syndrome. In germline, CDR1 is ENHRY, CDR2 SYGVKD. Trimming took 0 bases from V and 5 from J; bases not matched to a gene: 4. There are 16 residues in the CDR3. Study results and limitations: As the study acknowledged, the number of individuals in its TCR sequencing and HLA analysis was relatively small.

When the RNA was reverse transcribed, random hexamers were used with an input of roughly 0.45 to 1 ug. TCR beta CDR3 was amplified by immunoSEQ covering 54 Vbeta and 13 Jbeta. TCRdb fed the immunoSEQ multiplex PCR reads into MiXCR, producing one record per CDR3 protein. Of about 280,000 distinct CDR3 sequences listed, approximately 85% were seen once; the top ten hold approximately 0.11%. On this clonotype itself: What it recognizes is unknown.

Those who served as multiple sclerosis controls were treatment-naive patients with stable or active relapsing-remitting disease. TEMRA cells were FACS-enriched, while CD8+ and CD4+ T cells were negatively isolated. The origin of this receptor is a human donor with multiple sclerosis. V usage is TRBV10-3 and J usage is TRBJ2-2; 9 nucleotides line up with TRBD2. The sequenced material came from CD8+ T cells from PBMCs. The CDR3 DNA is TGTGCCATCAGTGAGTCGACTAGCGGACGAACCGGGGAGCTGTTTTTT. As protein: CAISESTSGRTGELFF.